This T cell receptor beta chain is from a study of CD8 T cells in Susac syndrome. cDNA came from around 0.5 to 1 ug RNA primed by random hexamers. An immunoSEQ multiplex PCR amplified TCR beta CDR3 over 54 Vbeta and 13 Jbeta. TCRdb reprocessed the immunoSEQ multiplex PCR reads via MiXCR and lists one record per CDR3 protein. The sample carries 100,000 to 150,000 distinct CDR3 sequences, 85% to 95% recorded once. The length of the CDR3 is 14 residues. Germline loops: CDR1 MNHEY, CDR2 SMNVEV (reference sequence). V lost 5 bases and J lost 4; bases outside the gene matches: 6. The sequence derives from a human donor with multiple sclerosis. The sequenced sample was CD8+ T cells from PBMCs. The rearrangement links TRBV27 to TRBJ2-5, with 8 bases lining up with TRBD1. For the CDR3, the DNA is TGTGCCAGCAGTCCATATGGACAGGGAGAGACCCAGTACTTC. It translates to CASSPYGQGETQYF.